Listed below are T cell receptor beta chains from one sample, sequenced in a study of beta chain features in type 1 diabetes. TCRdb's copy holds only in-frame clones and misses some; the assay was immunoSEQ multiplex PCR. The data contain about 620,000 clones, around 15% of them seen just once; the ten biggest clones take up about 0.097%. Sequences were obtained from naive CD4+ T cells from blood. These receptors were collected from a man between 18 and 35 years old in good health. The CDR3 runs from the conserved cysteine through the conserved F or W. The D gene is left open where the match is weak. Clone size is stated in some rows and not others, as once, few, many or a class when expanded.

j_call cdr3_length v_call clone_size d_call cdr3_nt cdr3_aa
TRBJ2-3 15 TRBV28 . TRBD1 TGTGCCAGCAGGCCCGGACAGGGGGCTTCAGATACGCAGTATTTT CASRPGQGASDTQYF
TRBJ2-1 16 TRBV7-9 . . TGTGCCAGCAGCTTAGGCCGACCAGGGACCTACAATGAGCAGTTCTTC CASSLGRPGTYNEQFF
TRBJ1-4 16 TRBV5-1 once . TGCGCCAGCAGCTGGCAGGGGCCTGCAACTAATGAAAAACTGTTTTTT CASSWQGPATNEKLFF
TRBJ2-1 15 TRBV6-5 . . TGTGCCAGCAGTAACCGGGACTCCTTATTCAATGAGCAGTTCTTC CASSNRDSLFNEQFF
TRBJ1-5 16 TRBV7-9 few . TGTGCCAGCAGCTCGCTTAGGTGGGCACAGAATCAGCCCCAGCATTTT CASSSLRWAQNQPQHF
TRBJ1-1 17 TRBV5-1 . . TGCGCCAGCAGCCAGGCGAGGTGGGTTAAGATGAACACTGAAGCTTTCTTT CASSQARWVKMNTEAFF
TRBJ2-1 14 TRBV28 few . TGTGCCAGCAGTGGAGACACCCCCGTGGAGGAGCAGTTCTTC CASSGDTPVEEQFF
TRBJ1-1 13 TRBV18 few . TGTGCCAGCTCACCCCAGGTGAACACTGAAGCTTTCTTT CASSPQVNTEAFF
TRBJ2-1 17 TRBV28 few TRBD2 TGTGCCAGCAGTTTCCTGACTAGCGGGAGTGTCTACAATGAGCAGTTCTTC CASSFLTSGSVYNEQFF
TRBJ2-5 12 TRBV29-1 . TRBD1 TGCAGCGCTGGACAGGGAAGGGAGACCCAGTACTTC CSAGQGRETQYF
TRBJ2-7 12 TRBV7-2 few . TGTGCCAGCAGCTTAAAAGGGAACGAGCAGTACTTC CASSLKGNEQYF
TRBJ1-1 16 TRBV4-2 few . TGTGCCAGCAGCCAAGATCTCGGGGGCGGCAGCACTGAAGCTTTCTTT CASSQDLGGGSTEAFF
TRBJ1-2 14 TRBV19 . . TGTGCCAGTAGTACTACGACAGGAATATATGGCTACACCTTC CASSTTTGIYGYTF
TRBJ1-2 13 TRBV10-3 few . TGTGCCATCAGTGATGGCCGCAACTATGGCTACACCTTC CAISDGRNYGYTF
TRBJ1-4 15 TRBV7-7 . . TGTGCTAGCAGCTTAGGGTGGGGCACTAATGAAAAACTGTTTTTT CASSLGWGTNEKLFF
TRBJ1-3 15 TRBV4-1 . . TGCGCCAGCAGCCAAGGCCGGGACACCTCAAACACCATATATTTT CASSQGRDTSNTIYF
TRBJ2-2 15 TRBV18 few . TGTGCCAGCTCACCTGGACTCACGAACACCGGGGAGCTGTTTTTT CASSPGLTNTGELFF
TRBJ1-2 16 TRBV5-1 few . TGCGCCAGCAGCCCGCCCGGAAGCTATGCTAACTATGGCTACACCTTC CASSPPGSYANYGYTF
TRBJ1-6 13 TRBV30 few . TGTGCCTGGACTGGGCAGGTGAATTCACCCCTCCACTTT CAWTGQVNSPLHF
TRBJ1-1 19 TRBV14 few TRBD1 TGTGCCAGCAGCCAAGATGGCTCTCGGACAGGGCGCATGAACACTGAAGCTTTCTTT CASSQDGSRTGRMNTEAFF
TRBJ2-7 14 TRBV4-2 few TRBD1 TGTGCCAGCAGCCGCCGAGGACAGGGCTACGAGCAGTACTTC CASSRRGQGYEQYF
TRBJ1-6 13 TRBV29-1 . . TGCAGCGTGGGGGTATCAGAGGGCTCACCCCTCCACTTT CSVGVSEGSPLHF
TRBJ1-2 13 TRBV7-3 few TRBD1 TGTGCCAGCAGCGGAGGACAGGGTTATGGCTACACCTTC CASSGGQGYGYTF
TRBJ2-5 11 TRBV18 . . TGTGCCAGCTCACCCTCCGAGACCCAGTACTTC CASSPSETQYF
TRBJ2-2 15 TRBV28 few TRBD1 TGTGCCAGCAGTTCGGGACAGGGAGACACCGGGGAGCTGTTTTTT CASSSGQGDTGELFF
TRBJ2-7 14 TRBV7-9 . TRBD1 TGTGCCAGCAGCTTTCCGGGACAGGGGAACGAGCAGTACTTC CASSFPGQGNEQYF
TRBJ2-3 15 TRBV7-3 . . TGTGCCAGCAGCCCACAGGGCCCGGGCACAGATACGCAGTATTTT CASSPQGPGTDTQYF
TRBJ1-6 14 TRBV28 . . TGTGCCAGCAGTAATAGGGGGATTGCTTCACCCCTCCACTTT CASSNRGIASPLHF
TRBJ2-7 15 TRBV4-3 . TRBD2 TGCGCCAGCAGCCTCCAAGCGGGAGGGCCGCACGAGCAGTACTTC CASSLQAGGPHEQYF
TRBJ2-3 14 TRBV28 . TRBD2 TGTGCCAGCACCCGGGGCGGGAGTGAGGATACGCAGTATTTT CASTRGGSEDTQYF
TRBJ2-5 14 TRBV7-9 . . TGTGCCAGCAGCTATCGGGGTACGAGGGAGACCCAGTACTTC CASSYRGTRETQYF
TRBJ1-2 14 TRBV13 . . TGTGCCAGCAGCTTGGGAGCCTACCTCTATGGCTACACCTTC CASSLGAYLYGYTF
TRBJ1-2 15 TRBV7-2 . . TGTGCCAGCAGCTCCCTTACAGGTCTTAACTATGGCTACACCTTC CASSSLTGLNYGYTF
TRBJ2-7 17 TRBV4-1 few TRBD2 TGCGCCAGCAGCCGAGGACTAGCGGGCCCCGCGCGGTACGAGCAGTACTTC CASSRGLAGPARYEQYF
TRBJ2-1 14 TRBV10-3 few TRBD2 TGTGCCTCCAAAAATACGGGAGGGGGGAATGAGCAGTTCTTC CASKNTGGGNEQFF
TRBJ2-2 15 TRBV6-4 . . TGTGCCAGCAGCCCCGGGGGGCTGGGGACCGGGGAGCTGTTTTTT CASSPGGLGTGELFF
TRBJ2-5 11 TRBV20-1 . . TGCAGTGCTAGAGATGGGGAGACCCAGTACTTC CSARDGETQYF
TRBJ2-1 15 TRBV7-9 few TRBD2 TGTGCCAGCAGCTTACGGACTAGCGGAGGGGGTGAGCAGTTCTTC CASSLRTSGGGEQFF
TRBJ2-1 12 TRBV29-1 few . TGCAGCGGGAGGGACTCGTCCAATGAGCAGTTCTTC CSGRDSSNEQFF
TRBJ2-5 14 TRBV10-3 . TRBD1 TGTGCCATCAAATCGACAGGGCGCCAAGAGACCCAGTACTTC CAIKSTGRQETQYF
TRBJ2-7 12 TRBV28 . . TGTGCCAGCAGTCTTACCCGATACGAGCAGTACTTC CASSLTRYEQYF
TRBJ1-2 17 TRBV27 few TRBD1 TGTGCCAGCAGTTCCCCGGGACAGGGGGCGCAAGGCTATGGCTACACCTTC CASSSPGQGAQGYGYTF
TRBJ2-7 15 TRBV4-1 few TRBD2 TGCGCCAGCAGCCGCGTGGGACTACCCACCTACGAGCAGTACTTC CASSRVGLPTYEQYF